This T cell receptor (beta chain) originates from a study of blood T cell repertoires in COVID-19. Study-level information: Researchers got acute and convalescent COVID-19 samples from the United States, Italy and Spain.

The CDR3 contains 14 residues. With V trimmed by 6 bases and J by 2 bases, 4 bases remained unmatched. The germline V gene has CDR1 MNHNY and CDR2 SVGAGI (reference sequence). TCRdb keeps only in-frame clones here, not all; method: immunoSEQ multiplex PCR. This table holds over 120,000 clones, approximately 80% found once. This TCR came from a human donor in a cohort sampled during active COVID-19. This sequence joins TRBV6-6 and TRBJ2-7; 10 bases are a match to TRBD1. Sequenced sample: peripheral blood. The CDR3 bases are TGTGCCAGCAGCAAGGGACAGGGGCCCTACGAGCAGTACTTC. It yields the protein CASSKGQGPYEQYF.